Below are 31 T cell receptor beta chains sequenced from a single sample in a study of T cell changes during pregnancy in multiple sclerosis. Only in-frame clones appear in the TCRdb table, and some are missing; sequencing was by immunoSEQ multiplex PCR. The sample has tens of thousands of clones, just over 90% seen once. Material: peripheral blood, obtained in the second trimester of pregnancy. These receptors all come from a female donor with multiple sclerosis, enrolled in a pregnancy study.

The chain has TRBV5-1 and TRBJ2-6; no clear D gene. The length of the CDR3 is 13 residues. Germline lookup yields CDR1 SGHRS and CDR2 YFSETQ. V lost 2 bases and J 3 bases, leaving 3 bases between the germline ends. The CDR3 DNA reads as TGCGCCAGCAGCTTCAATGGGGCCAACGTCCTGACTTTC. This sequence encodes CASSFNGANVLTF.

The gene calls are TRBV21-1 and TRBJ1-3; the D call TRBD1 from the table was never checked on the DNA. TRBV21-1 is a documented pseudogene. CDR3 length: 17 residues. CDR3 amino acids: CANPKSGVNRVGNTIYF. CDR3 bases: TGTGCCAATCCTAAAAGTGGGGTGAACAGGGTCGGAAACACCATATATTTT.

The chain joins TRBV5-1 to TRBJ2-3; TRBD1 is a possible D gene (5 bases). The CDR3 is 14 amino acids. Trimming pared 3 bases from V and 4 bases from J, leaving 12 bases between. Germline-derived CDR1 and CDR2 are SGHRS and YFSETQ. The CDR3 region has the DNA TGCGCCAGCAGCTCTTTGACAGATTCAGATACGCAGTATTTT. Its protein product is CASSSLTDSDTQYF.

CDR3 region: CASTRQGLFYEQYF. The CDR3 DNA reads as TGTGCCAGCACAAGACAGGGGCTGTTCTACGAGCAGTACTTC. The rearrangement links TRBV2 to TRBJ2-7, with 8 bases that match TRBD1. Unmatched junction bases numbered 8, after V lost 7 bases and J lost 3 bases. The CDR3 totals 14 residues. Germline V gene lookup returns CDR1 SNHLY and CDR2 FYNNEI. Full variable domain (rest looked up from reference TRBV2 and TRBJ2-7): EPEVTQTPSHQVTQMGQEVILRCVPISNHLYFYWYRQILGQKVEFLVSFYNNEISEKSEIFDDQFSVERPDGSNFTLKIRSTKLEDSAMYFCASTRQGLFYEQYFGPGTRLTVT.

V gene TRBV7-2 combines with J gene TRBJ2-7; D not resolved. Germline V gene sequence: CDR1 SGHTA, CDR2 FQGNSA. The CDR3 spans 11 residues. V lost 1 base, J lost 7 bases, and 5 bases lay in between. Written as DNA, the CDR3 is TGTGCCAGCAGCTTAGGAGCAGAGCAGTACTTC. Translation gives CASSLGAEQYF.

V usage is TRBV5-1 and J usage is TRBJ2-7; 10 nucleotides match TRBD1. Germline CDR1 reads SGHRS; CDR2 reads YFSETQ. V was clipped by 4 bases and J by 5 bases; unmatched bases: 6. This CDR3 is built from 14 residues. CDR3 residues: CASSVDRGVHEQYF. As DNA, the CDR3 is TGCGCCAGCAGCGTGGACAGGGGGGTCCACGAGCAGTACTTC.

DNA of the CDR3: TGTGCCAGCAGGGGACATCCCTCCTACGAGCAGTACTTC. Translating gives CASRGHPSYEQYF. The chain uses TRBV11-1 and TRBJ2-7; possibly TRBD1 for D (6 bases). The ends were cut back, 6 bases at V and 0 bases at J, with 9 bases in the middle. CDR1 is SGHAT, CDR2 FQDESV, per germline (reference sequence). The CDR3 loop spans 13 amino acids.

The chain couples TRBV5-4 to TRBJ1-2, with D possibly being TRBD1 (5 bases). The V and J ends lost 4 bases and 7 bases respectively, with 17 bases between them. Germline V CDR1 and CDR2: SGHNT, YYREEE (reference sequence). The CDR3 length is 14 residues. CDR3 sequence: CASSLWNDRFGYTF. The CDR3 coding sequence is TGTGCCAGCAGCCTCTGGAACGACAGATTTGGCTACACCTTC.

In its sample, this clone was seen once. This chain links TRBV6-1 with TRBJ2-2, with TRBD2 matching over 10 bases. Germline CDR1 is MNHNS and CDR2 is SASEGT. The CDR3 extends over 14 amino acids. V shed 10 bases and J 2 bases; nucleotides not matched to a gene: 4. This CDR3 is CATRTSGNTGELFF. CDR3 coding DNA: TGTGCCACCCGGACTAGCGGTAACACCGGGGAGCTGTTTTTT.

Remarks on this clone: Germline and junction disagree at one end, which may indicate a read error. The rearrangement uses TRBV2 and TRBJ2-7; TRBD1 matches 8 bases. In germline, CDR1 is SNHLY, CDR2 FYNNEI. The CDR3 is made up of 16 amino acids. The CDR3 DNA reads as TGTGCCAGCTGTGATCCAATAGGGACAGGAGGCTACGAGCAGTACTTC. Amino acids: CASCDPIGTGGYEQYF.

The V call is TRBV7-2, the J call TRBJ2-2, with D tentatively TRBD2 (7 bases). Looked up from germline, CDR1 is SGHTA and CDR2 is FQGNSA. CDR3 length: 17 amino acids. Trimming removed 5 bases from V and 4 bases from J, with 20 bases in between. The CDR3 DNA sequence: TGTGCCAGCAGCCGAGTAGGGGGGGGGCGTATCACCGGGGAGCTGTTTTTT. Protein: CASSRVGGGRITGELFF.

The chain couples TRBV25-1 to TRBJ1-6, with 8 bases that match TRBD1. Germline trimming cut 4 bases from V and 3 bases from J; bases unmatched to any gene: 2. The CDR3 runs 15 residues. Germline CDR1 reads MGHDK; CDR2 reads SYGVNS. CDR3 in amino acids: CASSVTGDYNSPLHF. The DNA of the CDR3 is TGTGCCAGCAGTGTGACAGGGGACTATAATTCACCCCTCCACTTT.

This sequence joins TRBV18 and TRBJ1-2; D is unclear. This CDR3 comprises 16 residues. From germline, CDR1 is KGHSH and CDR2 LQKENI. V was trimmed by 0 bases and J by 0 bases, leaving 11 bases between them. The CDR3, as DNA: TGTGCCAGCTCACCACCGTCCAGTGCCTCTAACTATGGCTACACCTTC. It translates to CASSPPSSASNYGYTF.

The rearrangement links TRBV6-5 to TRBJ1-1, with a possible D match to TRBD1 (5 bases). Germline V lookup: CDR1 MNHEY, CDR2 SVGAGI. V was pared by 5 bases and J by 5 bases, with 12 bases between. The CDR3 runs 13 residues. The CDR3 DNA follows: TGTGCCAGCAGTCTGCAGGGAAGGACTGAAGCTTTCTTT. Its translation: CASSLQGRTEAFF.

The genes are TRBV19 and TRBJ2-7; 13 bases map to TRBD2. J gave up 0 bases and V 7 bases, and 3 bases lay outside the gene matches. This CDR3 has 15 residues. CDR1 and CDR2 from the germline V gene are LNHDA and SQIVND (reference sequence). DNA of the CDR3: TGTGCCAGTAAGACTAGCGGGGGGAGCTCCTACGAGCAGTACTTC. This translates into CASKTSGGSSYEQYF.

The genes are TRBV2 and TRBJ2-1, with 7 bases aligning to TRBD1. Germline CDR1 reads SNHLY; CDR2 reads FYNNEI. Unmatched junction bases numbered 4, after V lost 6 bases and J lost 5 bases. The length of the CDR3 is 13 residues. This CDR3 is CASRLDRDNEQFF. CDR3 bases: TGTGCCAGCAGACTTGACAGGGACAATGAGCAGTTCTTC.

V is TRBV29-1 and J is TRBJ2-7; weak D call: TRBD1 (5 bases). The V end lost 7 bases, the J end lost 4 bases, and 17 bases lay between the germline ends. Germline lookup yields CDR1 SQVTM and CDR2 ANQGSEA. CDR3 size: 13 residues. As DNA, the CDR3 is TGCAGCGCCCCAGAGGTGACAGTATACGAGCAGTACTTC. Encoded protein: CSAPEVTVYEQYF.

This clone was counted once. This chain uses TRBV30 with TRBJ1-6; D remains unclear. Germline V CDR1 and CDR2: GTSNPN, SVGIG (reference sequence). V lost 0 bases and J lost 5, with 8 bases in between. This CDR3 spans 14 amino acids. The CDR3 sequence: CAWSVYVDNSPLHF. The CDR3 nucleotides are TGTGCCTGGAGTGTATACGTAGATAATTCACCCCTCCACTTT.

The rearrangement joins TRBV6-5 to TRBJ1-1; 7 positions agree with TRBD1. The CDR3 is made up of 15 amino acids. Trimming took 4 bases from V and 5 from J; bases not matched to a gene: 10. The germline V gene has CDR1 MNHEY and CDR2 SVGAGI. The CDR3 bases are TGTGCCAGCAGTTCCCCCCAGGGGGTGTGGACTGAAGCTTTCTTT. Protein: CASSSPQGVWTEAFF.

As DNA, the CDR3 is TGTGCCAGCAGTTACGGGACAGCCTACAATGAGCAGTTCTTC. Translation: CASSYGTAYNEQFF. The chain uses TRBV13 and TRBJ2-1; 7 bases are a match to TRBD1. The CDR3 is 14 residues long. Germline loops: CDR1 PRHDT, CDR2 FYEKMQ (reference sequence). V lost 6 bases to trimming and J lost 2 bases; unmatched junction nucleotides: 4.

The CDR3: CASSPPPGVSTEAFF. Here the CDR3 DNA reads TGTGCCAGCAGCCCTCCTCCAGGGGTGAGCACTGAAGCTTTCTTT. The chain uses TRBV28 and TRBJ1-1; D possibly corresponds to TRBD1 (6 bases). Germline CDR1 and CDR2: MDHEN and SYDVKM. Trimming took off 6 bases at V and 4 bases at J, with 18 bases between the two ends. This CDR3 is 15 amino acids long.

This chain links TRBV5-1 with TRBJ2-5, with D perhaps matching TRBD2 (6 bases). V lost 4 bases, J lost 1 base, and 14 bases lay in between. Germline V lookup: CDR1 SGHRS, CDR2 YFSETQ. The length of the CDR3 is 15 residues. CDR3 sequence: CASSRSGTPQETQYF. Here the CDR3 DNA reads TGCGCCAGCAGCCGCTCCGGGACTCCCCAAGAGACCCAGTACTTC.

The rearrangement joins TRBV18 to TRBJ2-3; a weak D match, TRBD1 (5 bases). Germline assignment: CDR1 KGHSH and CDR2 LQKENI. Deletions cut 6 bases from V and 2 bases from J, with 12 bases between. The CDR3 runs 14 residues. As DNA, the CDR3 is TGTGCCAGCTCTCAACAGGTATCCACAGATACGCAGTATTTT. This encodes CASSQQVSTDTQYF.

Relative to its sample, this clone is medium-sized. The chain carries TRBV4-1 and TRBJ1-2; TRBD1 matches 7 bases. V lost 0 bases and J lost 6; bases outside the gene matches: 7. Germline V gene data show CDR1 as MGHRA and CDR2 as YSYEKL. The CDR3 totals 15 residues. CDR3 amino acids: CASSQEQGMWDGYTF. The CDR3 bases are TGCGCCAGCAGCCAAGAACAGGGGATGTGGGATGGCTACACCTTC.

The chain joins TRBV30 to TRBJ1-4, with a tentative D call TRBD1 (6 bases). Germline V CDR1 and CDR2: GTSNPN, SVGIG (reference sequence). V shed 2 bases and J shed 7 bases, with 14 bases lying between them. The CDR3 has 14 residues. The CDR3 loop is CAWSIGLGGEKLFF. CDR3 nucleotide sequence: TGTGCCTGGAGTATCGGCCTAGGGGGTGAAAAACTGTTTTTT.

This rearrangement joins TRBV27 to TRBJ2-7; 8 bases are a match to TRBD2. V was pared by 6 bases and J by 7 bases, with 8 bases of the junction left unmatched. CDR1 and CDR2 from the germline V gene are MNHEY and SMNVEV (reference sequence). The CDR3 is made up of 13 amino acids. The CDR3 DNA reads TGTGCCAGCAGCCCAGGACTAGCCAGAGAGCAGTACTTC. It yields the protein CASSPGLAREQYF.

This clone was seen a single time. The chain employs TRBV2 and TRBJ2-7; 9 nucleotides line up with TRBD2. This CDR3 region has 16 residues. V was clipped by 4 bases and J by 0 bases; unmatched bases: 7. CDR1 is SNHLY, CDR2 FYNNEI, per germline. The CDR3 loop reads CASSVASRGGSYEQYF. The CDR3 DNA sequence: TGTGCCAGCAGTGTAGCATCGCGGGGGGGCTCCTACGAGCAGTACTTC.

Notes on this clone: The junction differs from germline at one of its ends, possibly a read error. The V and J genes are TRBV11-2 and TRBJ1-3; 7 bases are a match to TRBD1. The CDR3 sequence is 16 residues long. Germline V lookup: CDR1 SGHAT, CDR2 FQNNGV. The CDR3 here is CASSSGTDRPGDTIYF. CDR3 nucleotides: TGTGCCAGCAGCTCAGGGACAGATAGACCTGGAGACACCATATATTTT.

The chain joins TRBV6-5 to TRBJ1-5, with unresolved D. Germline V gene data show CDR1 as MNHEY and CDR2 as SVGAGI. The V and J ends lost 2 bases and 6 bases respectively, with 11 bases between them. The CDR3 has 14 residues. DNA for the CDR3: TGTGCCAGCAGTTACACGGCGGGGAGTCAGCCCCAGCATTTT. Protein: CASSYTAGSQPQHF.

The V gene is TRBV25-1, the J gene TRBJ1-2, with 7 positions matching TRBD1. J was trimmed by 4 bases and V by 6 bases; bases with no gene match: 14. The germline CDR1 and CDR2 sequences are MGHDK and SYGVNS. The CDR3 has 16 residues. CDR3 bases: TGTGCCAGCAGGGGAGAAGGGGGCTATGTAAGCTATGGCTACACCTTC. Its protein is CASRGEGGYVSYGYTF.

This rearrangement joins TRBV15 to TRBJ1-2; tentatively, D is TRBD1 (5 bases). Germline assignment: CDR1 LNHNV and CDR2 YYDKDF (reference sequence). The CDR3 spans 14 residues. V was cut by 9 bases and J by 0 bases, with 14 bases left in between. The CDR3 here is CATRWGGANYGYTF. The CDR3 bases are TGTGCCACTAGGTGGGGGGGAGCTAACTATGGCTACACCTTC.